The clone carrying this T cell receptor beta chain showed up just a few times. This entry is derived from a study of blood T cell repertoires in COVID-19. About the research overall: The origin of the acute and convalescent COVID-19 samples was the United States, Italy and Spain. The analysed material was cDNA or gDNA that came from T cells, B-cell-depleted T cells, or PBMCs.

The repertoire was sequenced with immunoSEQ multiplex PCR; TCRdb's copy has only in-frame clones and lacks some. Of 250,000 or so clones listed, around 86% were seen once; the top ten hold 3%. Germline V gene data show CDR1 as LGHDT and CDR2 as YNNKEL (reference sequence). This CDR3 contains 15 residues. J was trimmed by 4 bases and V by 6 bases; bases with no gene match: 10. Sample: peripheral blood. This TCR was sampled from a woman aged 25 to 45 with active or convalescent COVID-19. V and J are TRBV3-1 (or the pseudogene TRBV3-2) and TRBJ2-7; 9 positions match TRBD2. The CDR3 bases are TGTGCCAGCAGTCCGAGCGGGGGGTTGTCGTACGAGCAGTACTTC. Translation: CASSPSGGLSYEQYF.